This T cell receptor (beta chain) was captured by sequencing in a study of cytomegalovirus exposure and HLA in healthy donors. Germline CDR1 SGHTA, CDR2 FQGNSA. V was pared by 5 bases and J by 5 bases, with 7 bases between. This CDR3 region has 11 residues. Both 60 Vbeta primers and 13 Jbeta primers went into the PCR. The repertoire was sequenced with immunoSEQ multiplex PCR; TCRdb's copy has only in-frame clones and lacks some. Altogether about 120,000 clones are present, over 75% being singletons, with the ten largest covering 9.5% to 12%. The V call is TRBV7-2, the J call TRBJ2-7; the D gene is possibly TRBD2 (6 bases). Sequenced sample: PBMCs. The sequence was obtained from a man aged 35 to 55 in good health and CMV-seropositive. In nucleotides, the CDR3 is TGTGCCAGCAGCCGGAGGGACGAGCAGTACTTC. It translates to CASSRRDEQYF.